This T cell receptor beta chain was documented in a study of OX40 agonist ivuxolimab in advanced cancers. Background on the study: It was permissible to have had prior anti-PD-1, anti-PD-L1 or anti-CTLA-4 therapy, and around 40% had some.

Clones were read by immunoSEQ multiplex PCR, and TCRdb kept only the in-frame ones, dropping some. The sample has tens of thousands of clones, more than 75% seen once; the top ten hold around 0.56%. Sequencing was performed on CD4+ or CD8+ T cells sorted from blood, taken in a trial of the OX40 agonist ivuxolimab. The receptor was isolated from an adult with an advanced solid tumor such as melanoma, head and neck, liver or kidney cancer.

Here the CDR3 reads CASSFGAGWDYTF. The CDR3 coding sequence is TGTGCCAGCAGTTTTGGTGCAGGGTGGGACTACACCTTC. The chain recombines TRBV27 with TRBJ1-2; TRBD1 might be the D (5 bases). The length of the CDR3 is 13 residues. Trimming removed 3 bases from V and 10 bases from J, with 15 bases in between. CDR1 and CDR2 (germline): MNHEY, SMNVEV (reference sequence).